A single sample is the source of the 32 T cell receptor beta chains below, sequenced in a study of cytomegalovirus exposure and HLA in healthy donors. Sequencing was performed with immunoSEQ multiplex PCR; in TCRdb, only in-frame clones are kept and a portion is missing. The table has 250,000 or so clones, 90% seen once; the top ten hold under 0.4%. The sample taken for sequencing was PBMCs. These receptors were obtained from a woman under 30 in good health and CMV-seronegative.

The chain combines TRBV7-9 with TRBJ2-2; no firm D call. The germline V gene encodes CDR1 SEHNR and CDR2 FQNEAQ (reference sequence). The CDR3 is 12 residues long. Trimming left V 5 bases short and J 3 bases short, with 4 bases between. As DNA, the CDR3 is TGTGCCAGCAGCCCTGACACCGGGGAGCTGTTTTTT. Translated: CASSPDTGELFF.

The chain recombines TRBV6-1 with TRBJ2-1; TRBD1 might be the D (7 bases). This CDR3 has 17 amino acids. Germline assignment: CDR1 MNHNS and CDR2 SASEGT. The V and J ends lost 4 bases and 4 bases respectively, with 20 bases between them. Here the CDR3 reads CASSGVGLQGRYNEQFF. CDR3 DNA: TGTGCCAGCAGTGGCGTCGGACTACAGGGGCGATACAATGAGCAGTTCTTC.

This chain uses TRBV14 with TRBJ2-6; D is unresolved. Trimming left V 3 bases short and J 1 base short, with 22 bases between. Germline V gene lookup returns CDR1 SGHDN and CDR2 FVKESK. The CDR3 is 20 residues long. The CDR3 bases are TGTGCCAGCAGCCATTACACCCCGCTGGAGTTGGAATCTGGGGCCAACGTCCTGACTTTC. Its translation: CASSHYTPLELESGANVLTF. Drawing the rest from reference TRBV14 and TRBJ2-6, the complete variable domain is EAGVTQFPSHSVIEKGQTVTLRCDPISGHDNLYWYRRVMGKEIKFLLHFVKESKQDESGMPNNRFLAERTGGTYSTLKVQPAELEDSGVYFCASSHYTPLELESGANVLTFGAGSRLTVL.

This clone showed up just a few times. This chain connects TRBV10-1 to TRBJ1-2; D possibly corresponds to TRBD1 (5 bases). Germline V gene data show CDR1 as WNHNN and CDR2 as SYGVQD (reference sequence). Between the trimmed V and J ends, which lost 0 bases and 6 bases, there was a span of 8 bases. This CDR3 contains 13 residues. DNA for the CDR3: TGCGCCAGCAGTGAGTCTGGGGCGGATGGCTACACCTTC. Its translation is CASSESGADGYTF.

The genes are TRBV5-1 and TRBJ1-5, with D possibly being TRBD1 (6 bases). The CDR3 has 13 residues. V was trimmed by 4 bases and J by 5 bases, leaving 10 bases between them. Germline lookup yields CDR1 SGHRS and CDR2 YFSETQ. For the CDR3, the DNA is TGCGCCAGCAGCCCACAGGGTGATCAGCCCCAGCATTTT. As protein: CASSPQGDQPQHF.

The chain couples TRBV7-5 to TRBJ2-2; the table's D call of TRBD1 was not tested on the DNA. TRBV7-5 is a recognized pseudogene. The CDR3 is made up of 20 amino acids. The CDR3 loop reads CVRSIPGGDRAISNTGELFF. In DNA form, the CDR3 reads TGTGTCAGAAGCATCCCCGGGGGGGACAGGGCCATATCTAACACCGGGGAGCTGTTTTTT.

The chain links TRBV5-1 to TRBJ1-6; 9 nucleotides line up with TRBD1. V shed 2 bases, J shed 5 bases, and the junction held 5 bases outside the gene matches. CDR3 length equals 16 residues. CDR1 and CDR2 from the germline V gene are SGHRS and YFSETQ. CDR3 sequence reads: CASSLQGALDNSPLHF. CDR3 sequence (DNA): TGCGCCAGCAGCTTACAGGGGGCGCTGGATAATTCACCCCTCCACTTT.

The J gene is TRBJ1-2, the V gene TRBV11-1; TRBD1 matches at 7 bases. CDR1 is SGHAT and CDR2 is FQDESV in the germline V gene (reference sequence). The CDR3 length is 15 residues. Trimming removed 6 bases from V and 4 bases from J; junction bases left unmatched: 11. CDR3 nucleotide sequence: TGTGCCAGCAGTTCAACGACAGGGAAGGGCTATGGCTACACCTTC. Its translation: CASSSTTGKGYGYTF. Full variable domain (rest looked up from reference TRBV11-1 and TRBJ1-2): EAEVAQSPRYKITEKSQAVAFWCDPISGHATLYWYRQILGQGPELLVQFQDESVVDDSQLPKDRFSAERLKGVDSTLKIQPAELGDSAMYLCASSSTTGKGYGYTFGSGTRLTVV.

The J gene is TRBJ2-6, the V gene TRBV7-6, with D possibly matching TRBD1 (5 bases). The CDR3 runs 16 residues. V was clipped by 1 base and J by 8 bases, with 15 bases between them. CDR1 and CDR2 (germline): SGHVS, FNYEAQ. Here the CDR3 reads CASSLVETEYSNVLTF. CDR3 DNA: TGTGCCAGCAGCTTAGTAGAGACAGAATATTCCAACGTCCTGACTTTC.

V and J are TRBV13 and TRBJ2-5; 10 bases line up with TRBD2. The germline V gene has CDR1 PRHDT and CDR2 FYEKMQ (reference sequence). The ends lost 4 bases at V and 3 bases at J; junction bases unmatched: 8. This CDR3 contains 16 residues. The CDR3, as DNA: TGTGCCAGCAGCTCGGAGCGGGAGGGAGCCGAAGAGACCCAGTACTTC. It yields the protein CASSSEREGAEETQYF. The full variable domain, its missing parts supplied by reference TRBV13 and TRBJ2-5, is AAGVIQSPRHLIKEKRETATLKCYPIPRHDTVYWYQQGPGQDPQFLISFYEKMQSDKGSIPDRFSAQQFSDYHSELNMSSLELGDSALYFCASSSEREGAEETQYFGPGTRLLVL.

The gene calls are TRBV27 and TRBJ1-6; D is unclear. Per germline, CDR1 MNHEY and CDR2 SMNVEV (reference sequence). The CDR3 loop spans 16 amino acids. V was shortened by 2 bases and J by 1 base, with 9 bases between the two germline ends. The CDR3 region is CASSLGASSYNSPLHF. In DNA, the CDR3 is TGTGCCAGCAGTTTAGGTGCCAGTTCCTATAATTCACCCCTCCACTTT.

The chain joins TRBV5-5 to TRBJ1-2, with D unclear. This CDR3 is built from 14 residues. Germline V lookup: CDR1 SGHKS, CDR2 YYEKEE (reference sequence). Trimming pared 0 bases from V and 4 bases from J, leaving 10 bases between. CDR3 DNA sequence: TGTGCCAGCAGCTTGGCCAAGACTTTCTATGGCTACACCTTC. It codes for CASSLAKTFYGYTF.

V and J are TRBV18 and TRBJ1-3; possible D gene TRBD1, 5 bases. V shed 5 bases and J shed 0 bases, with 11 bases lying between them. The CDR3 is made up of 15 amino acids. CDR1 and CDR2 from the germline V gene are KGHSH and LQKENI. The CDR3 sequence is CASSEDNYSGNTIYF. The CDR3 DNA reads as TGTGCCAGCTCAGAGGACAACTACTCTGGAAACACCATATATTTT. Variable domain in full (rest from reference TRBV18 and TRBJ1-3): NAGVMQNPRHLVRRRGQEARLRCSPMKGHSHVYWYRQLPEEGLKFMVYLQKENIIDESGMPKERFSAEFPKEGPSILRIQQVVRGDSAAYFCASSEDNYSGNTIYFGEGSWLTVV.

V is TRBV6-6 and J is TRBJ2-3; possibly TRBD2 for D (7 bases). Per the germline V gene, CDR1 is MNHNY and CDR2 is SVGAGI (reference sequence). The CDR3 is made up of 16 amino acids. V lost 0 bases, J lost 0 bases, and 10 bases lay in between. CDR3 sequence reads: CASSYSAGASTDTQYF. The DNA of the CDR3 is TGTGCCAGCAGTTACTCGGCGGGGGCTAGCACAGATACGCAGTATTTT.

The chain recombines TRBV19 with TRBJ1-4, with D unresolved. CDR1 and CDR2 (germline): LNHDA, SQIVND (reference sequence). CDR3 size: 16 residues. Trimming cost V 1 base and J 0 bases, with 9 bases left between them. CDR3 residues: CASSIVGRPTNEKLFF. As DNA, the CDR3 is TGTGCCAGTAGTATAGTGGGCAGACCAACTAATGAAAAACTGTTTTTT.

CDR3 loop: CASSQLQGAMNTEAFF. CDR3 coding DNA: TGTGCCAGCAGCCAATTACAGGGGGCCATGAACACTGAAGCTTTCTTT. The genes are TRBV27 and TRBJ1-1; the match to TRBD1 covers 9 bases. The V gene's germline CDR1 is MNHEY and CDR2 SMNVEV (reference sequence). Trimming cost V 6 bases and J 0 bases; bases outside gene matches: 8. The CDR3 length is 16 residues.

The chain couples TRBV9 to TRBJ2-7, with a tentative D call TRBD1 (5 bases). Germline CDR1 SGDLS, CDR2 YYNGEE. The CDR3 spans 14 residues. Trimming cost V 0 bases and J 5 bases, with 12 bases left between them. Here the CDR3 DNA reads TGTGCCAGCAGCGTAGGGGTTGGGGCAGACGAGCAGTACGTC. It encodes CASSVGVGADEQYV.

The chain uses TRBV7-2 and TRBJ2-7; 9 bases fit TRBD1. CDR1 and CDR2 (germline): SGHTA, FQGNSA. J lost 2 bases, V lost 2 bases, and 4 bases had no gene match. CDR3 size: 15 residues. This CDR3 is CASSLLGTGPYEQYF. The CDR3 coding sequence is TGTGCCAGCAGCTTATTAGGGACAGGGCCCTACGAGCAGTACTTC.

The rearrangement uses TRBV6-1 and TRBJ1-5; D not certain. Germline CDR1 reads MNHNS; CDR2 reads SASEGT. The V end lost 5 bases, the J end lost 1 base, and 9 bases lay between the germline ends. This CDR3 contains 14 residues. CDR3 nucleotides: TGTGCCAGCAGTACGGAGTCGAGCAATCAGCCCCAGCATTTT. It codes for CASSTESSNQPQHF.

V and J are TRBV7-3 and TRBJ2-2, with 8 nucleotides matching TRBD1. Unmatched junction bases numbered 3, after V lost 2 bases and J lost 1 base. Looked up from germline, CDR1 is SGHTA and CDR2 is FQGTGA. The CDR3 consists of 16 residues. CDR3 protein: CASSLFGQGNTGELFF. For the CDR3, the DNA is TGTGCCAGCAGCTTATTTGGACAGGGGAACACCGGGGAGCTGTTTTTT.

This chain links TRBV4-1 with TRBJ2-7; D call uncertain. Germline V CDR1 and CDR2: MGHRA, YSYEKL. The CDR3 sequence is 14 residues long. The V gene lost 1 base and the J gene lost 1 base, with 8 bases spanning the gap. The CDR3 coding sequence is TGCGCCAGCAGCCAAGTAAGGAGTTCCTACGAGCAGTACTTC. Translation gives CASSQVRSSYEQYF.

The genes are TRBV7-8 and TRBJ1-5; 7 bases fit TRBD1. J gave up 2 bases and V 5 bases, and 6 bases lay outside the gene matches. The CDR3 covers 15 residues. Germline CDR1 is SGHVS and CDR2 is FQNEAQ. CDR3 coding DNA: TGTGCCAGCAGCCGTCAGGGGGGAGGCAATCAGCCCCAGCATTTT. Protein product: CASSRQGGGNQPQHF.

The CDR3 nucleotides read TGTGCCAGCCTGGGCAGCTATAATTCACCCCTCCACTTT. Translating it yields CASLGSYNSPLHF. This chain joins TRBV6-5 and TRBJ1-6; D is undetermined. Germline V gene lookup returns CDR1 MNHEY and CDR2 SVGAGI. Trimming took 8 bases from V and 3 from J, leaving 8 bases between them. The CDR3 is made up of 13 amino acids.

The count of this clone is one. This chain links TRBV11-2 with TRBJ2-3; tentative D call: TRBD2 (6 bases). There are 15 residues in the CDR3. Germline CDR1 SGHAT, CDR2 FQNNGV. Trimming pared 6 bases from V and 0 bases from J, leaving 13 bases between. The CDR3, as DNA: TGTGCCAGCAGGCCTACCGGGACTAGCACAGATACGCAGTATTTT. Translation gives CASRPTGTSTDTQYF. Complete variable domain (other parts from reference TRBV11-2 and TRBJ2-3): EAGVAQSPRYKIIEKRQSVAFWCNPISGHATLYWYQQILGQGPKLLIQFQNNGVVDDSQLPKDRFSAERLKGVDSTLKIQPAKLEDSAVYLCASRPTGTSTDTQYFGPGTRLTVL.

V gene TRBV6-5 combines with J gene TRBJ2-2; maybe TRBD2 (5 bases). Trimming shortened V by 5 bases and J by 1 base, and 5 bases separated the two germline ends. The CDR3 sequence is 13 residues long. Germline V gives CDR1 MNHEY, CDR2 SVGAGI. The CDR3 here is CASSRGNTGELFF. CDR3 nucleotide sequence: TGTGCCAGCAGTCGGGGGAACACCGGGGAGCTGTTTTTT.

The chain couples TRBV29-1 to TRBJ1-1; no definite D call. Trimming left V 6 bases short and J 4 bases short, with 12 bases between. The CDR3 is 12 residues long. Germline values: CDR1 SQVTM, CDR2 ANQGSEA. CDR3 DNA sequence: TGCAGCGTGGGAGCCACCCCCACTGAAGCTTTCTTT. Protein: CSVGATPTEAFF.

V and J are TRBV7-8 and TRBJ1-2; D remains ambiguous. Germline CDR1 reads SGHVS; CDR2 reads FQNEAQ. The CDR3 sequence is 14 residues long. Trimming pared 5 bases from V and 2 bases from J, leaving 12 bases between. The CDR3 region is CASSPRAGNYGYTF. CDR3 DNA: TGTGCCAGCAGCCCGCGAGCGGGGAACTATGGCTACACCTTC.

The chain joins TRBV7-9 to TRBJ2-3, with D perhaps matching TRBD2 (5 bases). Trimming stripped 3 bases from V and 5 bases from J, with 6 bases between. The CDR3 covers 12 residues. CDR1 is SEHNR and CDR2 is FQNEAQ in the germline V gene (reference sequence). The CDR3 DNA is TGTGCCAGCAGCTTCGGGGTAGATACGCAGTATTTT. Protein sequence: CASSFGVDTQYF.

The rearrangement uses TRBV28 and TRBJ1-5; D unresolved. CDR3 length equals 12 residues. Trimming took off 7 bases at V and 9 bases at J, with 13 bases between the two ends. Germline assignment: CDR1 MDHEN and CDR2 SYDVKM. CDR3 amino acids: CASMQSRRPQHF. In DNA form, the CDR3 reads TGTGCCAGCATGCAGAGCAGGCGGCCCCAGCATTTT.

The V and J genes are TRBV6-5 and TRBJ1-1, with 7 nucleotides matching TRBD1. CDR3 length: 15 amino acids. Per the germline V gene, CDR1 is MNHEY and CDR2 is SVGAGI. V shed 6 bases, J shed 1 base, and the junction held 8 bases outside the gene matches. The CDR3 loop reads CASRDTGARNTEAFF. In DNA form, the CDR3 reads TGTGCCAGCAGGGATACAGGGGCGAGGAACACTGAAGCTTTCTTT.

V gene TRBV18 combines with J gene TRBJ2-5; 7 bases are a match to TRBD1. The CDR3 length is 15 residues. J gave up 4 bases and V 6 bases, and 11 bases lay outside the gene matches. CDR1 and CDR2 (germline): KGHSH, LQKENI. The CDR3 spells CASSKSTGVIETQYF. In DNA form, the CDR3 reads TGTGCCAGCTCCAAAAGCACAGGGGTAATAGAGACCCAGTACTTC.

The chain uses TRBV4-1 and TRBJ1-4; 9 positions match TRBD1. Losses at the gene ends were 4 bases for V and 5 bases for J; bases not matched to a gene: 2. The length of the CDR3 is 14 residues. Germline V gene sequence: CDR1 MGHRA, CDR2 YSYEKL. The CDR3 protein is CASSPGQGNEKLFF. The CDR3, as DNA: TGCGCCAGCAGCCCCGGACAGGGGAATGAAAAACTGTTTTTT.